These T cell receptor beta chains were read from a single sample in a study of response to subunit inactivated influenza vaccine. A single record per CDR3 protein comes from TCRdb applying MiXCR to the RT-PCR reads. The sample consists of 150,000 to 200,000 distinct CDR3 sequences, around 11% of them appearing once. Sample: CD8+ T cells sorted from PBMCs, taken 23 to 25 months after vaccination. These receptors all stem from a man between 50 and 75 years old who received an inactivated influenza vaccine. CDR3s include the opening cysteine and the closing phenylalanine or tryptophan. Fields, in order: CDR3 length, J gene, V gene, clone size, D gene, CDR3 DNA, CDR3 protein. D genes are given only for firm matches. Only some rows state a clone size, as once, few, many or a class for expanded clones.

12 | TRBJ1-1 | TRBV5-8 | few | - | TGTGCCAGCAGCTTGTGGCAGATTGAAGCTTTCTTT | CASSLWQIEAFF
14 | TRBJ2-1 | TRBV4-3 | few | - | TGCGCCAGCAGCCAAGTTAGGTCCTACAATGAGCAGTTCTTC | CASSQVRSYNEQFF
11 | TRBJ2-1 | TRBV11-2 | - | - | TGTGCCAGCAGCTTAGGGGCTCGGCAGTTCTTC | CASSLGARQFF
16 | TRBJ2-3 | TRBV7-9 | - | - | TGTGCCAGCAGCTTCAACAGGGCCCCAATGGGGGATACGCAGTATTTT | CASSFNRAPMGDTQYF
17 | TRBJ2-3 | TRBV10-3 | few | TRBD1 | TGTGCCATCAGTGACTCGTATTGGGACAGCAGCACAGATACGCAGTATTTT | CAISDSYWDSSTDTQYF
17 | TRBJ2-5 | TRBV4-3 | - | - | TGCGCCAGCAGCCAAGTAGCCAGCGTGACTTGGGGAGAGACCCAGTACTTC | CASSQVASVTWGETQYF
13 | TRBJ2-2 | TRBV7-9 | - | TRBD1 | TGTGCCAAAAGAGAGGGGGCGAGCGTGGAGCTGTTTTTT | CAKREGASVELFF
18 | TRBJ2-1 | TRBV4-3 | many | TRBD2 | TGCGCCAGCAGCCAAGATACCCACTCTAGCGGGAGAGCCAATGAGCAGTTCTTC | CASSQDTHSSGRANEQFF
14 | TRBJ1-5 | TRBV9 | - | - | TGTGCCAGCAGCTTATACAGGGTTCTGCAGCCCCAGCATTTT | CASSLYRVLQPQHF
15 | TRBJ2-7 | TRBV2 | few | TRBD2 | TGTGCCAGCAGTCCGTCTAGCGGAATACCGGCCGAGCAGTACTTC | CASSPSSGIPAEQYF
16 | TRBJ2-7 | TRBV5-1 | few | - | TGCGCCAGCAGCTTTCGGATAGAAACTAGCTCCTACGAGCAGTACTTC | CASSFRIETSSYEQYF
14 | TRBJ2-5 | TRBV5-1 | few | - | TGCGCCAGCTATCTTGAGTCTTCTCAAGAGACCCAGTACTTC | CASYLESSQETQYF
13 | TRBJ2-5 | TRBV12-3/TRBV12-4 | many | - | TGTGCCAGCAGCGAGTACAGGAAAGAGACCCAGTACTTC | CASSEYRKETQYF
16 | TRBJ2-7 | TRBV20-1 | few | TRBD1 | TGCAGTGCTAGGGGAACAGGGGCCACGTACTCCTACGAGCAGTACTTC | CSARGTGATYSYEQYF
17 | TRBJ2-3 | TRBV11-1 | few | - | TGTGCCAGCACCCCACCGCGGGACAGCATTAGCACAGATACGCAGTATTTT | CASTPPRDSISTDTQYF
12 | TRBJ1-1 | TRBV6-2/TRBV6-3 | few | - | TGTGCCAGCAGTTACGATGGGAGGGAAGCTTTCTTT | CASSYDGREAFF
16 | TRBJ2-5 | TRBV4-2 | - | - | TGTGCCAGCAGCCAGGGGGCGCAGGGGAACCAAGAGACCCAGTACTTC | CASSQGAQGNQETQYF
14 | TRBJ2-5 | TRBV5-1 | many | - | TGCGCCAGCAGCCCTTGGCAGGGTTCAGAGACCCAGTACTTC | CASSPWQGSETQYF
14 | TRBJ2-5 | TRBV6-5 | few | - | TGTGCCAGCAGTTACTACAGGGACCTTCGGGGCCAGTACTTC | CASSYYRDLRGQYF
16 | TRBJ2-7 | TRBV4-1 | few | TRBD1 | TGCGCCAGCAGCCCTAAAACGAGACAGGGAACGTACGAGCAGTACTTC | CASSPKTRQGTYEQYF
14 | TRBJ2-1 | TRBV9 | - | - | TGTGCCAGCAGCGTCTCGGGCCTGGGCGGTGAGCAGTTCTTC | CASSVSGLGGEQFF
13 | TRBJ2-3 | TRBV7-8 | - | - | TGTGCCAGCAGCCGAGAGTATGGAGATACGCAGTATTTT | CASSREYGDTQYF
11 | TRBJ2-7 | TRBV4-2 | many | - | TGTGCCAGCAGCCGCGGATTCGAGCAGTACTTC | CASSRGFEQYF
17 | TRBJ2-2 | TRBV20-1 | many | TRBD2 | TGCAGTGCTAGAGATCGACAGAGCGGGAGAGTTCCCGGGGAGCTGTTTTTT | CSARDRQSGRVPGELFF
17 | TRBJ2-7 | TRBV20-1 | many | - | TGCAGTGCTAAGAGTTTGTCCGGGGGGCGCGTGGGTTACGAGCAGTACTTC | CSAKSLSGGRVGYEQYF
14 | TRBJ2-1 | TRBV4-1 | few | - | TGCGCCAGCAGCCCCGGGACGGTCTACAATGAGCAGTTCTTC | CASSPGTVYNEQFF
14 | TRBJ2-7 | TRBV4-1 | many | - | TGCGCCAGCAGCCAAGGCGGGGAATCCTACGAGCAGTACTTC | CASSQGGESYEQYF
15 | TRBJ2-5 | TRBV20-1 | few | - | TGCAGTGCTAGTCCCTCCTGGGGGTCCCAAGAGACCCAGTACTTC | CSASPSWGSQETQYF
12 | TRBJ2-1 | TRBV7-9 | - | TRBD2 | TGTGCCAGCAGCTTAGATGGGACTAGCCCCAGATTC | CASSLDGTSPRF
15 | TRBJ1-1 | TRBV4-3 | many | - | TGCGCCAGCAGCCAAGATCGGGGGGGAAACACTGAAGCTTTCTTT | CASSQDRGGNTEAFF
14 | TRBJ2-7 | TRBV7-8 | - | - | TGTGCCAGCAGCGCCTGGACAGACTCCTACGAGCAGTACTTC | CASSAWTDSYEQYF
14 | TRBJ2-1 | TRBV11-2 | - | - | TGTGCCAGCAGCGCCTTGGGGGGCTTTGATGAGCAGTTCTTC | CASSALGGFDEQFF
13 | TRBJ2-1 | TRBV30 | - | - | TGTGCCTGGAGCCCAGGGACCTACAATGTGCAGTTCTTC | CAWSPGTYNVQFF
21 | TRBJ2-2 | TRBV6-2/TRBV6-3 | many | TRBD2 | TGTGCCAGCAGTTACCAGGGGACTAGCGGGAGAGGTCTTTGGGGCACCGGGGAGCTGTTTTTT | CASSYQGTSGRGLWGTGELFF
14 | TRBJ1-1 | TRBV10-2 | few | - | TGCGCCAGCAGGGTCGGTGGAGGGAACACTGAAGCTTTCTTT | CASRVGGGNTEAFF
17 | TRBJ1-2 | TRBV10-3 | few | TRBD1 | TGTGCCATCAGTGAACCCGGGACAGGGCCAATGGGGGCCTCCTCTACATTC | CAISEPGTGPMGASSTF
15 | TRBJ2-3 | TRBV29-1 | - | TRBD1 | TGCAGCGTTGAAGCTGCGGACAGGCCGACAGATACGCAGTATTTT | CSVEAADRPTDTQYF
14 | TRBJ2-6 | TRBV15 | - | - | TGTGCCACCTCAGACCGGGGCTGGGCCAACGTCCTGACTTTC | CATSDRGWANVLTF
14 | TRBJ1-5 | TRBV28 | few | - | TGTGCCAGCAGTTCAGAGGAATTGGATCAGCCCCAGCATTTT | CASSSEELDQPQHF
13 | TRBJ2-5 | TRBV11-2 | - | - | TGTGCCAGCAGCTTAACAGATCAAGAGACCCAGTACTTC | CASSLTDQETQYF
16 | TRBJ2-3 | TRBV9 | few | TRBD2 | TGTGCCAGCAGCGCCGCTAGCGGGGGAATCACAGATACGCAGTATTTT | CASSAASGGITDTQYF
14 | TRBJ1-5 | TRBV15 | few | - | TGTGCCACCAGCAGAGTGCTTACAAATCAGCCCCAGCATTTT | CATSRVLTNQPQHF
11 | TRBJ2-7 | TRBV28 | many | - | TGTGCCTCACAGGGTTCCTACGAGCAGTACTTC | CASQGSYEQYF
13 | TRBJ1-2 | TRBV21-1 | - | - | TGTGCCAGCAGCCCTCAAGCAAGCTATGGCTACACCTTC | CASSPQASYGYTF
14 | TRBJ2-1 | TRBV29-1 | many | TRBD1 | TGCAGCGTTGAAGGGACAGGGGGAATCTTTGAGCAGTTCTTC | CSVEGTGGIFEQFF
13 | TRBJ2-7 | TRBV21-1 | few | - | TGTGCCAGCAGCAGGGACCGGTTCTACGAGCAGTACTTC | CASSRDRFYEQYF
17 | TRBJ2-5 | TRBV7-8 | - | - | TGTGCCAGCAGCTCCCGGGTGGGAGAGGGGGGAAAAGAGACCCAGTACTTC | CASSSRVGEGGKETQYF
15 | TRBJ2-2 | TRBV5-1 | - | - | TGCGCCAGCAGCTTGGAGGCTGGGGGCACCGGGGAGCTGTTTTTT | CASSLEAGGTGELFF
15 | TRBJ2-5 | TRBV28 | few | - | TGTGCCAGCAGTGACAGGTACCTGAACCAAGAGACCCAGTACTTC | CASSDRYLNQETQYF
16 | TRBJ2-5 | TRBV28 | few | TRBD2 | TGTGCCAGCACCTTAGAGGAGGCTAGCGGGCAAGAGACCCAGTACTTC | CASTLEEASGQETQYF
14 | TRBJ2-3 | TRBV24-1 | few | - | TGTGCCACCAGTGGCGCAGCTAGCATAGATACGCAGTATTTT | CATSGAASIDTQYF
17 | TRBJ1-5 | TRBV28 | - | - | TGTGCCAGCAGCAGACCGCAGGAGGAGTATAGCAATCAGCCCCAGCATTTT | CASSRPQEEYSNQPQHF
14 | TRBJ2-2 | TRBV29-1 | few | TRBD1 | TGCAGCGCTGCGACAGGGGGAAACACCGGGGAGCTGTTTTTT | CSAATGGNTGELFF
16 | TRBJ2-5 | TRBV13 | few | - | TGTGCCAGCAGCCGCCCGCTCCGGGACGGGAAAGAGACCCAGTACTTC | CASSRPLRDGKETQYF
13 | TRBJ1-1 | TRBV29-1 | few | - | TGCAGCGTTGGCACCGCTATGAACACTGAAGCTTTCTTT | CSVGTAMNTEAFF